This is a list of T cell receptor beta chains from one sample in a study of tumor-infiltrating lymphocytes in primary liver carcinoma. Each CDR3 protein gets one entry after TCRdb re-called the multiplex PCR reads with MiXCR. In the table there are 100,000 to 150,000 distinct CDR3 sequences, 65% of which are singletons. Sequenced sample: liver tumor tissue from sampling region 1. These receptors were collected from a woman between 55 and 75 years old with primary liver carcinoma and hepatitis B virus infection. Each CDR3 is given with its conserved first and last residue. D genes are given only for firm matches. A row's size may be missing; if present it is once, few, many or a size class.

TGCAGCGTTAAAGGGACAGGGGGCTCCTACGAGCAGTACTTC,CSVKGTGGSYEQYF,TRBV29-1,14,TRBJ2-7,TRBD1,many
TGTGCCAGCAGTGACCAGGGGGCCGGTTACAATGAGCAGTTCTTC,CASSDQGAGYNEQFF,TRBV6-4,15,TRBJ2-1,TRBD1,few
TGTGCCAGCAGCTATCGGGACAGTCGCACAGATACGCAGAATTTT,CASSYRDSRTDTQNF,TRBV11-2,15,TRBJ2-3,TRBD1,.
TGTGCCAGCAGCAGCTTCCATCTAGCGGGGTACAATGAGCAGTTCTTC,CASSSFHLAGYNEQFF,TRBV6-4,16,TRBJ2-1,TRBD2,few
TGTGCCAGGAGCCGACTAAACCCCGAGATTGCCAACGAGCAGTTCTTC,CARSRLNPEIANEQFF,TRBV11-2,16,TRBJ2-1,.,.
TGTGCCAGTAGCCTAACACCCGCAGATACGCAGTATTTT,CASSLTPADTQYF,TRBV11-3,13,TRBJ2-3,.,.
TGTGCCAGCAGCTTTGGAGCTGAGCAGTACTTC,CASSFGAEQYF,TRBV7-9,11,TRBJ2-7,.,once
TGCGCCAGCAGCCTCCCGGGGCCGACGGAGACCGATGAGCAGTTCTTC,CASSLPGPTETDEQFF,TRBV5-1,16,TRBJ2-1,.,many
TGTGCCACCCAGAAGAGCTACGAGCAGTATTTC,CATQKSYEQYF,TRBV6-1,11,TRBJ2-7,.,.
TGTAACGTTGCAGGGACTAGCGGGAAGTATGAGCAGTTCTTC,CNVAGTSGKYEQFF,TRBV29-1,14,TRBJ2-1,TRBD2,.
TGCAGCGTTGGGGGCCATTCGAGTCAGGGGGCTGGACACACTATATATTTT,CSVGGHSSQGAGHTIYF,TRBV29-1,17,TRBJ1-3,TRBD1,.
TGTGCCAGCAGCCACAACCACCGACTAGCTTACGAGCAGTACTTC,CASSHNHRLAYEQYF,TRBV7-9,15,TRBJ2-7,TRBD2,once
TGTACCAGCAGCTTAGAAATAACAGAGGGCGATGGCTACACCTTC,CTSSLEITEGDGYTF,TRBV11-2,15,TRBJ1-2,.,.
TGCAGCGGGGACGCCACAGATACGCAGTATTTT,CSGDATDTQYF,TRBV29-1,11,TRBJ2-3,.,many
TGTGTCAGCAAAGGGCCTCACTATGGCTACACCTTC,CVSKGPHYGYTF,TRBV28,12,TRBJ1-2,.,.
TGTGCCAGCAGTTCTACCCGGGAAAACATTCAGTACTTC,CASSSTRENIQYF,TRBV28,13,TRBJ2-4,.,few
TGTGCCAGCTGCCAAGGCCGGGACGCCATCTATGGCTACACCTTC,CASCQGRDAIYGYTF,TRBV4-2,15,TRBJ1-2,.,once
TGTGCTAGCAGCTTAGCGCAGGGGGCCGCTGAAGCTTTCTTT,CASSLAQGAAEAFF,TRBV11-2,14,TRBJ1-1,TRBD1,.
TGCGCCAGCAGCCTCGGACTAGCGGGAGGGCCGGCCAAAAACAATCAGTACTTC,CASSLGLAGGPAKNNQYF,TRBV4-1,18,TRBJ2-4,TRBD2,.
TGTGCCAGCGGCCCCAGACAGAGGGTCCAATCGGGTGGGGCCAACGTCCTGACTTTC,CASGPRQRVQSGGANVLTF,TRBV13,19,TRBJ2-6,.,.
TGTGCCAGCAGTGAAAGAGGGACAGGGGGCACAGATACGCAGTATTTT,CASSERGTGGTDTQYF,TRBV6-1,16,TRBJ2-3,TRBD1,many
TGCAGCGCCAGGACAGGGATCTACGAGCACTACTTC,CSARTGIYEHYF,TRBV29-1,12,TRBJ2-7,TRBD1,few
TGCAGCGTTGGGGGAGATACGCACTATTTT,CSVGGDTHYF,TRBV29-1,10,TRBJ2-3,.,.
TGTGCCAGCAGTTTGGGCCCCACTGGGGAGCCGTTTTTT,CASSLGPTGEPFF,TRBV12-3/TRBV12-4,13,TRBJ2-2,.,.
TGCGCCAGCAGCTTGACACTAGCGGGACGGGGGGGGCAGTTCTTC,CASSLTLAGRGGQFF,TRBV5-1,15,TRBJ2-1,TRBD2,.
TGTGCCACCAGTGAGTCCAGCACAGGGTCGGGCTCACCCCTCCACTTT,CATSESSTGSGSPLHF,TRBV10-3,16,TRBJ1-6,.,.
TGTGCCAGCGGGAGCTCATTAGCGGACACCGGGGAGCTGTTTTTT,CASGSSLADTGELFF,TRBV11-1,15,TRBJ2-2,.,once
TGTGCCAGCAGCCCGGACTCGGGATATAGGGAGCAGTTCTTC,CASSPDSGYREQFF,TRBV11-2,14,TRBJ2-1,.,.